This T cell receptor (beta chain) emerged from a study of glioma-infiltrating T cells. Using RNA template, CDR3s of TCR alpha and beta were amplified with iRepertoire arm-PCR. For one-step reverse transcription and amplification, about 90-450 ng of tissue mRNA or PBMC total RNA was used. TCRdb ran MiXCR on the multiplex PCR reads and lists one entry per CDR3 protein. Altogether 100,000 to 150,000 distinct CDR3 sequences are present, 20% to 25% being singletons, with the ten largest covering roughly 15%. With regard to this clonotype: What it binds is unknown. Since a much larger clone is just one base distant, this may be a read error.

Trimming removed 6 bases at V and 0 bases at J, with 11 bases between. Germline CDR1 is DFQATT and CDR2 is SNEGSKA (reference sequence). This CDR3 region has 13 residues. The study's findings and limits: Very few CDR3 sequences were shared between tissue and blood. Gliomas, especially low-grade, showed above-expected tissue-blood divergence; non-neoplastic patients showed below.

Sequencing input: glioma tissue, nonneoplastic brain tissue, or PBMCs (not recorded which). The rearrangement uses TRBV20-1 and TRBJ1-1, with no clear D. The source is a human donor with low-grade glioma or glioblastoma, undergoing nonglioma brain surgery, or in good health (not recorded which). CDR3 nucleotides: TGCAGTGCCCCGGGCGGCATGAACACTGAAGCTTTCTTT. This gives the protein CSAPGGMNTEAFF.